The rows below give T cell receptor beta chains drawn from one sample of a study of control samples from healthy donors and cancer patients. Measured with immunoSEQ multiplex PCR; TCRdb has only the in-frame clones, and not every one. The repertoire consists of approximately 9,900 clones, with 91% occurring once and the leading ten covering 15% to 20%. Material: PBMCs. These TCRs come from a man in his fifties or sixties with colorectal cancer. Both conserved end residues are part of each CDR3. The order of the fields is D gene, clone size, J gene, V gene, CDR3 DNA, CDR3 protein. D genes are given only for firm matches. Size is stated for part of the rows, as once, few or many counts, or as a class when the clone is expanded.

>NA|NA|TRBJ1-3|TRBV2
TGTGCCAGCAAGTACTCTGGTAACACCATATATTTT
CASKYSGNTIYF
>NA|NA|TRBJ1-1|TRBV7-2
TGTGCCAGCAGCTTAGTATCAGGGGTGGGGACTGAAGCTTTCTTT
CASSLVSGVGTEAFF
>NA|NA|TRBJ1-5|TRBV6-1
TGTGCCAGCAGTGAAAGGGACATTCAGCCCCAGCATTTT
CASSERDIQPQHF
>NA|NA|TRBJ2-2|TRBV6-2/TRBV6-3
TGTGCCAGCAGTGTGGCGTCAGGGACCGTATTCACCGGGGAGCTGTTTTTT
CASSVASGTVFTGELFF
>TRBD1|NA|TRBJ1-1|TRBV19
TGTGCCAGTAGTATGGGGACAGTTGAAGCTTTCTTT
CASSMGTVEAFF
>TRBD1|NA|TRBJ2-7|TRBV5-4
TGTGCCAGCAGCTTGGTGGGACAGGGTCGTCACGAGCAGTACTTC
CASSLVGQGRHEQYF
>TRBD1|once|TRBJ2-1|TRBV6-5
TGTGCCAGCAGTTACTACCGGGACAGGGGGTTGGATGAGCAGTTCTTC
CASSYYRDRGLDEQFF
>NA|NA|TRBJ1-3|TRBV9
TGTGCCAGCAGCCCTACCCCCAGGGCGGGAAACACCATATATTTT
CASSPTPRAGNTIYF
>NA|NA|TRBJ2-7|TRBV7-9
TGTGCCAGCAGCTTATTAGGATCAGGGGAAGGCGAGCAGTACTTC
CASSLLGSGEGEQYF
>NA|NA|TRBJ2-7|TRBV20-1
TGCAGTGCTCCCCTGGTGTACGAGCAGTACTTC
CSAPLVYEQYF
>NA|once|TRBJ1-6|TRBV28
TGTGCCAGCAGTTTCCAGTTTTCCGGGACTAAGGATTCACCCCTCCACTTT
CASSFQFSGTKDSPLHF
>TRBD2|NA|TRBJ2-3|TRBV9
TGTGCCAGCAGCGTAGCCCCGTTTGGCGGGGGAACAGATACGCAGTATTTT
CASSVAPFGGGTDTQYF
>NA|NA|TRBJ1-1|TRBV6-5
TGTGCCAGCACTATAAGGGGAGGGCCTGAAGCTTTCTTT
CASTIRGGPEAFF
>TRBD1|NA|TRBJ2-5|TRBV7-2
TGTGCCAGCAGCCCACGGACAGGGGGAGAGACCCAGTACTTC
CASSPRTGGETQYF
>NA|NA|TRBJ2-1|TRBV20-1
TGCAGTGCTAGTACTACAGGCAGGGACGGAAACGAGGGGTTCTTC
CSASTTGRDGNEGFF
>NA|NA|TRBJ2-5|TRBV7-8
TGTGCCACCGTAAACCGGAGATTTCAAGAGACCCAGTACTTC
CATVNRRFQETQYF
>NA|NA|TRBJ1-1|TRBV28
TGTGCCAGCACCCCGGGTGCTCGCGGCCCTGAAGCTTTCTTT
CASTPGARGPEAFF
>NA|NA|TRBJ1-4|TRBV27
TGTGCCAGCAAAGGGGGAGGGAGTTATGAAAAACTGTTTTTT
CASKGGGSYEKLFF
>TRBD1|NA|TRBJ2-6|TRBV15
TGTGCCACCAGCCCAGTTTGGGGGCAGGGGGCTAATGGGGCCAACGTCCTGACTTTC
CATSPVWGQGANGANVLTF
>NA|NA|TRBJ1-2|TRBV19
TGTGCCAGTCATAGAAGGGGGTCGGGACTGGGCTATGGCTACACCTTC
CASHRRGSGLGYGYTF
>NA|NA|TRBJ2-5|TRBV3-1/TRBV3-2
TGTGCCAGCAGCTCAAACTATGATCGACAAGAGACCCAGTACTTC
CASSSNYDRQETQYF
>TRBD1|NA|TRBJ1-1|TRBV12-5
TGTGCTAGTGGTTTCTATCCGGGACAGGGAACTGCTGAAGCTTTCTTT
CASGFYPGQGTAEAFF
>NA|NA|TRBJ1-2|TRBV28
TGTGCCAGCAGTCCCATCTTGGGGTACTTCGCGGGTGGCTACACCTTC
CASSPILGYFAGGYTF
>NA|NA|TRBJ2-7|TRBV28
TGTGCCAGCAGTCGGACACGAACCTCCTACGAGCAGTACTTC
CASSRTRTSYEQYF
>NA|NA|TRBJ1-2|TRBV4-3
TGCGCCAGCAGCCAAGCCAGGGCAGCTAACTATGGCTACACCTTC
CASSQARAANYGYTF
>TRBD1|NA|TRBJ2-5|TRBV11-3
TGTGCCAGCAGCTTAGGCAAAGGGACAGAGTTGGGGGAGACCCAGTACTTC
CASSLGKGTELGETQYF
>TRBD1|NA|TRBJ1-1|TRBV5-5
TGTGCCAGCAGCTTTAGGGGACAGGGGAACACTGAAGCTTTCTTT
CASSFRGQGNTEAFF
>NA|NA|TRBJ2-3|TRBV28
TGTGCCAGCAGCCTCCTTAGGGGGTCCACAGATACGCAGTATTTT
CASSLLRGSTDTQYF
>TRBD1|large|TRBJ1-2|TRBV7-9
TGTGCCAGCAGCTTAAGGGACAGGGGGTACGAGGGCTACACCTTC
CASSLRDRGYEGYTF
>TRBD1|NA|TRBJ1-5|TRBV7-9
TGTGCCAGCAGCTCACAGGGGACTCGGCAGCCCCAGCATTTT
CASSSQGTRQPQHF
>NA|NA|TRBJ1-6|TRBV7-9
TGTGCCAGCAGCTTAGTGATGGCTTCACCCCTCCACTTT
CASSLVMASPLHF
>TRBD1|NA|TRBJ1-1|TRBV4-1
TGCGCCAGCAGCCCACTGGGACAGGGTATTAATGAAGCTTTCTTT
CASSPLGQGINEAFF
>NA|NA|TRBJ2-1|TRBV6-6
TGTGCCAGCAGTTACAGATGGACGGATGAGCAGTTCTTC
CASSYRWTDEQFF
>TRBD1|NA|TRBJ1-1|TRBV6-6
TGTGCCAGCAGTAAAACAGGGGGCGGCACTGAAGCTTTCTTT
CASSKTGGGTEAFF
>NA|NA|TRBJ1-4|TRBV2
TGTGCCAGCAGGGCAAATGAAAAACTGTTTTTT
CASRANEKLFF
>TRBD2|NA|TRBJ2-5|TRBV5-1
TGCGCCAGCACCCCTAGGGGTAGCGGGGAAGAGACCCAGTACTTC
CASTPRGSGEETQYF
>NA|NA|TRBJ2-6|TRBV19
TGTGCCAGTAGTGGCCGGGGCTCTGGGGCCAACGTCCTGACTTTC
CASSGRGSGANVLTF
>TRBD1|NA|TRBJ1-1|TRBV7-2
TGTGCCAGCAGCTTAAACAGGGGCACTGAAGCTTTCTTT
CASSLNRGTEAFF
>NA|NA|TRBJ2-5|TRBV6-5
TGTGCCAGCAGCTCCCTTGGTCGCTTGTCAGGAACCCAGTACTTC
CASSSLGRLSGTQYF
>NA|once|TRBJ2-2|TRBV29-1
TGCAGCGTTTCCAGGGGAACCGGGGAGCTGTTTTTT
CSVSRGTGELFF
>NA|NA|TRBJ2-3|TRBV7-6
TGTGCCAGCAACCTGGGCAGCGGAGGCACAGATACGCAGTATTTT
CASNLGSGGTDTQYF
>NA|NA|TRBJ2-1|TRBV7-9
TGTGCCAGCAGCCCCCCCCTCTACAATGAGCAGTTCTTC
CASSPPLYNEQFF
>TRBD1|NA|TRBJ1-2|TRBV6-5
TGTGCCAGCAAAGAGGACCAGGGGGCGTATGGCTACACCTTC
CASKEDQGAYGYTF
>NA|NA|TRBJ1-2|TRBV7-8
TGTGCCAGCAGCTCCTACAGGGCCCAGAAATGGAGCTACACCTTC
CASSSYRAQKWSYTF
>NA|NA|TRBJ1-3|TRBV4-2
TGTGCCAGCAGCCACTTCAGAAACACCATATATTTT
CASSHFRNTIYF
>TRBD1|NA|TRBJ2-5|TRBV5-1
TGCGCCAGCAGCTCTTCTCCGGGACAGAAAGAGACCCAGTACTTC
CASSSSPGQKETQYF
>TRBD2|NA|TRBJ2-1|TRBV4-1
TGCGCCAGCAGCCAAGGACTAGCGGGATACAATGAGCAGTTCTTC
CASSQGLAGYNEQFF
>NA|NA|TRBJ1-5|TRBV19
TGTGCCAGTAGCACGGCGGAGGGAAATCAGCCCCAGCATTTT
CASSTAEGNQPQHF
>NA|NA|TRBJ1-2|TRBV7-8
TGTGCCAGCAGCTTAATGGGACAAGTCTATGGCTACACCTTC
CASSLMGQVYGYTF
>NA|NA|TRBJ2-7|TRBV7-8
TGTGCCAGCAGCTTAGCGGGCACACCTACGAAGCAGTACTTC
CASSLAGTPTKQYF
>TRBD2|NA|TRBJ2-7|TRBV7-2
TGTGCCAGCAGCTTCGACACTAGCGGTTACTACGAGCAGTACTTC
CASSFDTSGYYEQYF